Following are 21 T cell receptor beta chains from one sample sequenced in a study of shared clonotypes between healthy human individuals. Clones were sequenced by immunoSEQ multiplex PCR, and TCRdb holds only the in-frame ones, with some missing. This table holds fewer than 800,000 clones, about 90% found once. CD45RO-negative, CCR7-positively selected cells formed the naive CD8 fraction, excluding terminally differentiated effector memory CD45RA+ cells. The sequenced sample consisted of naive CD8+ T cells sorted from blood. The source of these receptors is a man aged 25 to 45 in good health.

Of note for this clone: Mismatch with germline at one junction end may stem from a read error. The rearrangement joins TRBV7-8 to TRBJ1-5; D possibly corresponds to TRBD1 (5 bases). Germline values: CDR1 SGHVS, CDR2 FQNEAQ. The length of the CDR3 is 16 residues. DNA of the CDR3: TGTGCCAGCAGCCTAGCTGGGACGGATCGCCCGGGAGCCCAGCATTTT. Residues: CASSLAGTDRPGAQHF. The full variable domain, its missing parts supplied by reference TRBV7-8 and TRBJ1-5, is GAGVSQSPRYKVAKRGQDVALRCDPISGHVSLFWYQQALGQGPEFLTYFQNEAQLDKSGLPSDRFFAERPEGSVSTLKIQRTQQEDSAVYLCASSLAGTDRPGAQHFGDGTRLSIL.

The J gene is TRBJ1-3, the V gene TRBV7-9; 8 nucleotides line up with TRBD1. Germline CDR1 reads SEHNR; CDR2 reads FQNEAQ (reference sequence). The length of the CDR3 is 17 residues. The V gene end was trimmed by 5 bases and the J gene end by 5 bases; junction bases not matched to a gene: 14. The CDR3 is CASSNISGTGPRNTIYF. Written as DNA, the CDR3 is TGTGCCAGCAGCAACATTTCCGGGACAGGCCCGCGAAACACCATATATTTT.

The chain has TRBV25-1 and TRBJ2-7; perhaps TRBD2 as D (5 bases). Trimming removed 6 bases at V and 7 bases at J, with 13 bases between. Germline CDR1 MGHDK, CDR2 SYGVNS. CDR3 size: 12 residues. The CDR3, as DNA: TGTGCCAGCAGCGAGACTATCGGGGAGCAGTACTTC. Translating gives CASSETIGEQYF.

The chain links TRBV5-5 to TRBJ1-4; D ambiguous. The V end was cut by 0 bases, the J end by 5 bases, with 8 bases between. This CDR3 comprises 14 residues. Looked up from germline, CDR1 is SGHKS and CDR2 is YYEKEE (reference sequence). The CDR3 reads CASSLGPGNEKLFF. As DNA, the CDR3 is TGTGCCAGCAGCTTGGGGCCAGGAAATGAAAAACTGTTTTTT.

The J gene is TRBJ1-1, the V gene TRBV27; D may be TRBD1 (5 bases). In germline, CDR1 is MNHEY, CDR2 SMNVEV (reference sequence). The CDR3 is 15 amino acids. V lost 0 bases, J lost 0 bases, and 8 bases lay in between. Here the CDR3 DNA reads TGTGCCAGCAGTTTATCCGACAGCATGAACACTGAAGCTTTCTTT. It encodes CASSLSDSMNTEAFF.

In its sample, this clone was seen many times. The V and J genes are TRBV7-9 and TRBJ2-5; TRBD2 matches 9 bases. Trimming took 5 bases from V and 5 from J; bases not matched to a gene: 12. This CDR3 contains 16 residues. Per the germline V gene, CDR1 is SEHNR and CDR2 is FQNEAQ (reference sequence). CDR3 sequence reads: CASSQGLAGGPETQYF. The CDR3 coding sequence is TGTGCCAGCAGCCAGGGGCTCGCGGGAGGGCCGGAGACCCAGTACTTC.

The gene calls are TRBV27 and TRBJ1-4, with 7 bases that match TRBD1. This CDR3 region has 16 residues. Looked up from germline, CDR1 is MNHEY and CDR2 is SMNVEV (reference sequence). J gave up 8 bases and V 4 bases, and 13 bases lay outside the gene matches. The CDR3 region is CASSSRPTGVEEKLFF. The CDR3 bases are TGTGCCAGCAGTTCCCGGCCCACAGGGGTAGAGGAAAAACTGTTTTTT.

The rearrangement joins TRBV29-1 to TRBJ2-7; 10 positions match TRBD2. Germline values: CDR1 SQVTM, CDR2 ANQGSEA. V shed 3 bases, J shed 1 base, and the junction held 3 bases outside the gene matches. CDR3 size: 14 residues. CDR3 region: CSVELAGESYEQYF. The CDR3 nucleotides read TGCAGCGTTGAGCTAGCGGGAGAATCCTACGAGCAGTACTTC.

V is TRBV29-1 and J is TRBJ2-3; TRBD2 agrees at 8 bases. The junction had 11 bases not matched to a gene; V was cut back by 0 bases and J by 0 bases. From germline, CDR1 is SQVTM and CDR2 ANQGSEA. There are 18 residues in the CDR3. Here the CDR3 DNA reads TGCAGCGTTGAAGATCCCCTCACTAGCGGATATAGCACAGATACGCAGTATTTT. As protein: CSVEDPLTSGYSTDTQYF.

The chain employs TRBV28 and TRBJ2-7; 9 bases are shared with TRBD2. Germline V gene sequence: CDR1 MDHEN, CDR2 SYDVKM. The V and J ends lost 3 bases and 0 bases, in that order; junction bases with no gene match: 6. The CDR3 is 16 amino acids. This chain's CDR3 is CASSFATSGPSYEQYF. In nucleotides, the CDR3 is TGTGCCAGCAGTTTTGCGACTAGCGGACCCTCCTACGAGCAGTACTTC.

The chain couples TRBV4-1 to TRBJ2-7, with 11 bases aligning to TRBD2. V was clipped by 2 bases and J by 2 bases; unmatched bases: 14. Germline V lookup: CDR1 MGHRA, CDR2 YSYEKL. The CDR3 contains 19 residues. The CDR3 DNA follows: TGCGCCAGCAGCCAATTTATAACTAGCGGGAGTCGGGGGACCTACGAGCAGTACTTC. It codes for CASSQFITSGSRGTYEQYF.

The genes are TRBV11-2 and TRBJ2-7; D unclear. Per germline, CDR1 SGHAT and CDR2 FQNNGV. V lost 7 bases and J 0 bases, leaving 13 bases between the germline ends. This CDR3 is 14 amino acids long. DNA for the CDR3: TGTGCCAGCACCTCATACGACACCTCCTACGAGCAGTACTTC. It codes for CASTSYDTSYEQYF.

The rearrangement links TRBV27 to TRBJ2-5; maybe TRBD2 (6 bases). Germline V gene data show CDR1 as MNHEY and CDR2 as SMNVEV (reference sequence). CDR3 size: 14 residues. Trimming removed 4 bases from V and 8 bases from J, with 17 bases in between. CDR3 bases: TGTGCCAGCAGTTGGGGGGTAGGGGATTTTACCCAGTACTTC. As protein: CASSWGVGDFTQYF.

Worth noting for this clone: This sample also contains other DNA sequences that code for the same CDR3. The chain uses TRBV2 and TRBJ2-5; D is undetermined. Trimming took off 6 bases at V and 5 bases at J, with 4 bases between the two ends. The CDR3 contains 10 residues. From germline, CDR1 is SNHLY and CDR2 FYNNEI. CDR3 bases: TGTGCCAGCAGGCGGGAGACCCAGTACTTC. Translation: CASRRETQYF.

The rearrangement joins TRBV10-3 to TRBJ2-1, with D perhaps assigned TRBD1 or TRBD2 (6 bases each). From germline, CDR1 is ENHRY and CDR2 SYGVKD. This CDR3 comprises 15 residues. V shed 5 bases and J shed 5 bases, with 16 bases lying between them. CDR3 amino acids: CAISKGGRTDNEQFF. CDR3 coding DNA: TGTGCCATCAGTAAAGGGGGGCGCACGGACAATGAGCAGTTCTTC.

The CDR3 DNA reads as TGTGCCAGCAGCTTGTCCGAGGAGGGTTCCTACGAGCAGTACTTC. This encodes CASSLSEEGSYEQYF. This rearrangement joins TRBV13 to TRBJ2-7; D may be TRBD2 (6 bases). V was clipped by 3 bases and J by 1 base, with 13 bases between them. Per germline, CDR1 PRHDT and CDR2 FYEKMQ (reference sequence). The CDR3 has 15 amino acids.

The chain uses TRBV12-5 and TRBJ2-5, with 7 positions matching TRBD2. The CDR3 contains 19 residues. After removal of 7 bases from V and 4 bases from J, the junction contained 24 bases not matched to a gene. Per the germline V gene, CDR1 is LGHNT and CDR2 is FRNRAP. CDR3 loop: CASARAAGDLGWGRETQYF. DNA for the CDR3: TGTGCTAGTGCCCGGGCGGCGGGAGATTTAGGTTGGGGTCGAGAGACCCAGTACTTC.

The rearrangement joins TRBV27 to TRBJ1-1; D is unresolved. CDR1 is MNHEY and CDR2 is SMNVEV in the germline V gene (reference sequence). V was shortened by 6 bases and J by 4 bases, with 12 bases between the two germline ends. The CDR3 loop spans 13 amino acids. As DNA, the CDR3 is TGTGCCAGCAGCCCCTATGGCAGCACTGAAGCTTTCTTT. This codes for CASSPYGSTEAFF.

CDR3 in amino acids: CASSLRGLAGPNTGELFF. The CDR3 DNA reads TGTGCCAGCAGTTTAAGGGGACTAGCGGGACCGAACACCGGGGAGCTGTTTTTT. The V gene is TRBV27, the J gene TRBJ2-2, with 13 bases that match TRBD2. Germline V gene sequence: CDR1 MNHEY, CDR2 SMNVEV (reference sequence). J gave up 0 bases and V 2 bases, and 3 bases lay outside the gene matches. CDR3 length equals 18 residues.

Concerning this clone: Germline and junction disagree at one end, which may indicate a read error. V usage is TRBV13 and J usage is TRBJ2-5, with TRBD2 matching over 9 bases. The germline V gene has CDR1 PRHDT and CDR2 FYEKMQ (reference sequence). The CDR3 sequence is 17 residues long. The CDR3 DNA sequence: TGTGCCAGCAGCCCATTAGGACTAGCGATTACGCAAGGGACCCAGTACTTC. Its protein is CASSPLGLAITQGTQYF. Together with reference TRBV13 and TRBJ2-5, the CDR3 gives the full variable domain: AAGVIQSPRHLIKEKRETATLKCYPIPRHDTVYWYQQGPGQDPQFLISFYEKMQSDKGSIPDRFSAQQFSDYHSELNMSSLELGDSALYFCASSPLGLAITQGTQYFGPGTRLLVL.

The chain is built from TRBV5-6 and TRBJ2-7; D is undetermined. The CDR3 length is 14 residues. Germline V gene sequence: CDR1 SGHDT, CDR2 YYEEEE. V was pared by 2 bases and J by 4 bases, with 13 bases between. Written as DNA, the CDR3 is TGTGCCAGCAGCTTCATGGGCCCTCGATACGAGCAGTACTTC. It codes for CASSFMGPRYEQYF. Full variable domain (remainder filled in from reference TRBV5-6 and TRBJ2-7): DAGVTQSPTHLIKTRGQQVTLRCSPKSGHDTVSWYQQALGQGPQFIFQYYEEEERQRGNFPDRFSGHQFPNYSSELNVNALLLGDSALYLCASSFMGPRYEQYFGPGTRLTVT.